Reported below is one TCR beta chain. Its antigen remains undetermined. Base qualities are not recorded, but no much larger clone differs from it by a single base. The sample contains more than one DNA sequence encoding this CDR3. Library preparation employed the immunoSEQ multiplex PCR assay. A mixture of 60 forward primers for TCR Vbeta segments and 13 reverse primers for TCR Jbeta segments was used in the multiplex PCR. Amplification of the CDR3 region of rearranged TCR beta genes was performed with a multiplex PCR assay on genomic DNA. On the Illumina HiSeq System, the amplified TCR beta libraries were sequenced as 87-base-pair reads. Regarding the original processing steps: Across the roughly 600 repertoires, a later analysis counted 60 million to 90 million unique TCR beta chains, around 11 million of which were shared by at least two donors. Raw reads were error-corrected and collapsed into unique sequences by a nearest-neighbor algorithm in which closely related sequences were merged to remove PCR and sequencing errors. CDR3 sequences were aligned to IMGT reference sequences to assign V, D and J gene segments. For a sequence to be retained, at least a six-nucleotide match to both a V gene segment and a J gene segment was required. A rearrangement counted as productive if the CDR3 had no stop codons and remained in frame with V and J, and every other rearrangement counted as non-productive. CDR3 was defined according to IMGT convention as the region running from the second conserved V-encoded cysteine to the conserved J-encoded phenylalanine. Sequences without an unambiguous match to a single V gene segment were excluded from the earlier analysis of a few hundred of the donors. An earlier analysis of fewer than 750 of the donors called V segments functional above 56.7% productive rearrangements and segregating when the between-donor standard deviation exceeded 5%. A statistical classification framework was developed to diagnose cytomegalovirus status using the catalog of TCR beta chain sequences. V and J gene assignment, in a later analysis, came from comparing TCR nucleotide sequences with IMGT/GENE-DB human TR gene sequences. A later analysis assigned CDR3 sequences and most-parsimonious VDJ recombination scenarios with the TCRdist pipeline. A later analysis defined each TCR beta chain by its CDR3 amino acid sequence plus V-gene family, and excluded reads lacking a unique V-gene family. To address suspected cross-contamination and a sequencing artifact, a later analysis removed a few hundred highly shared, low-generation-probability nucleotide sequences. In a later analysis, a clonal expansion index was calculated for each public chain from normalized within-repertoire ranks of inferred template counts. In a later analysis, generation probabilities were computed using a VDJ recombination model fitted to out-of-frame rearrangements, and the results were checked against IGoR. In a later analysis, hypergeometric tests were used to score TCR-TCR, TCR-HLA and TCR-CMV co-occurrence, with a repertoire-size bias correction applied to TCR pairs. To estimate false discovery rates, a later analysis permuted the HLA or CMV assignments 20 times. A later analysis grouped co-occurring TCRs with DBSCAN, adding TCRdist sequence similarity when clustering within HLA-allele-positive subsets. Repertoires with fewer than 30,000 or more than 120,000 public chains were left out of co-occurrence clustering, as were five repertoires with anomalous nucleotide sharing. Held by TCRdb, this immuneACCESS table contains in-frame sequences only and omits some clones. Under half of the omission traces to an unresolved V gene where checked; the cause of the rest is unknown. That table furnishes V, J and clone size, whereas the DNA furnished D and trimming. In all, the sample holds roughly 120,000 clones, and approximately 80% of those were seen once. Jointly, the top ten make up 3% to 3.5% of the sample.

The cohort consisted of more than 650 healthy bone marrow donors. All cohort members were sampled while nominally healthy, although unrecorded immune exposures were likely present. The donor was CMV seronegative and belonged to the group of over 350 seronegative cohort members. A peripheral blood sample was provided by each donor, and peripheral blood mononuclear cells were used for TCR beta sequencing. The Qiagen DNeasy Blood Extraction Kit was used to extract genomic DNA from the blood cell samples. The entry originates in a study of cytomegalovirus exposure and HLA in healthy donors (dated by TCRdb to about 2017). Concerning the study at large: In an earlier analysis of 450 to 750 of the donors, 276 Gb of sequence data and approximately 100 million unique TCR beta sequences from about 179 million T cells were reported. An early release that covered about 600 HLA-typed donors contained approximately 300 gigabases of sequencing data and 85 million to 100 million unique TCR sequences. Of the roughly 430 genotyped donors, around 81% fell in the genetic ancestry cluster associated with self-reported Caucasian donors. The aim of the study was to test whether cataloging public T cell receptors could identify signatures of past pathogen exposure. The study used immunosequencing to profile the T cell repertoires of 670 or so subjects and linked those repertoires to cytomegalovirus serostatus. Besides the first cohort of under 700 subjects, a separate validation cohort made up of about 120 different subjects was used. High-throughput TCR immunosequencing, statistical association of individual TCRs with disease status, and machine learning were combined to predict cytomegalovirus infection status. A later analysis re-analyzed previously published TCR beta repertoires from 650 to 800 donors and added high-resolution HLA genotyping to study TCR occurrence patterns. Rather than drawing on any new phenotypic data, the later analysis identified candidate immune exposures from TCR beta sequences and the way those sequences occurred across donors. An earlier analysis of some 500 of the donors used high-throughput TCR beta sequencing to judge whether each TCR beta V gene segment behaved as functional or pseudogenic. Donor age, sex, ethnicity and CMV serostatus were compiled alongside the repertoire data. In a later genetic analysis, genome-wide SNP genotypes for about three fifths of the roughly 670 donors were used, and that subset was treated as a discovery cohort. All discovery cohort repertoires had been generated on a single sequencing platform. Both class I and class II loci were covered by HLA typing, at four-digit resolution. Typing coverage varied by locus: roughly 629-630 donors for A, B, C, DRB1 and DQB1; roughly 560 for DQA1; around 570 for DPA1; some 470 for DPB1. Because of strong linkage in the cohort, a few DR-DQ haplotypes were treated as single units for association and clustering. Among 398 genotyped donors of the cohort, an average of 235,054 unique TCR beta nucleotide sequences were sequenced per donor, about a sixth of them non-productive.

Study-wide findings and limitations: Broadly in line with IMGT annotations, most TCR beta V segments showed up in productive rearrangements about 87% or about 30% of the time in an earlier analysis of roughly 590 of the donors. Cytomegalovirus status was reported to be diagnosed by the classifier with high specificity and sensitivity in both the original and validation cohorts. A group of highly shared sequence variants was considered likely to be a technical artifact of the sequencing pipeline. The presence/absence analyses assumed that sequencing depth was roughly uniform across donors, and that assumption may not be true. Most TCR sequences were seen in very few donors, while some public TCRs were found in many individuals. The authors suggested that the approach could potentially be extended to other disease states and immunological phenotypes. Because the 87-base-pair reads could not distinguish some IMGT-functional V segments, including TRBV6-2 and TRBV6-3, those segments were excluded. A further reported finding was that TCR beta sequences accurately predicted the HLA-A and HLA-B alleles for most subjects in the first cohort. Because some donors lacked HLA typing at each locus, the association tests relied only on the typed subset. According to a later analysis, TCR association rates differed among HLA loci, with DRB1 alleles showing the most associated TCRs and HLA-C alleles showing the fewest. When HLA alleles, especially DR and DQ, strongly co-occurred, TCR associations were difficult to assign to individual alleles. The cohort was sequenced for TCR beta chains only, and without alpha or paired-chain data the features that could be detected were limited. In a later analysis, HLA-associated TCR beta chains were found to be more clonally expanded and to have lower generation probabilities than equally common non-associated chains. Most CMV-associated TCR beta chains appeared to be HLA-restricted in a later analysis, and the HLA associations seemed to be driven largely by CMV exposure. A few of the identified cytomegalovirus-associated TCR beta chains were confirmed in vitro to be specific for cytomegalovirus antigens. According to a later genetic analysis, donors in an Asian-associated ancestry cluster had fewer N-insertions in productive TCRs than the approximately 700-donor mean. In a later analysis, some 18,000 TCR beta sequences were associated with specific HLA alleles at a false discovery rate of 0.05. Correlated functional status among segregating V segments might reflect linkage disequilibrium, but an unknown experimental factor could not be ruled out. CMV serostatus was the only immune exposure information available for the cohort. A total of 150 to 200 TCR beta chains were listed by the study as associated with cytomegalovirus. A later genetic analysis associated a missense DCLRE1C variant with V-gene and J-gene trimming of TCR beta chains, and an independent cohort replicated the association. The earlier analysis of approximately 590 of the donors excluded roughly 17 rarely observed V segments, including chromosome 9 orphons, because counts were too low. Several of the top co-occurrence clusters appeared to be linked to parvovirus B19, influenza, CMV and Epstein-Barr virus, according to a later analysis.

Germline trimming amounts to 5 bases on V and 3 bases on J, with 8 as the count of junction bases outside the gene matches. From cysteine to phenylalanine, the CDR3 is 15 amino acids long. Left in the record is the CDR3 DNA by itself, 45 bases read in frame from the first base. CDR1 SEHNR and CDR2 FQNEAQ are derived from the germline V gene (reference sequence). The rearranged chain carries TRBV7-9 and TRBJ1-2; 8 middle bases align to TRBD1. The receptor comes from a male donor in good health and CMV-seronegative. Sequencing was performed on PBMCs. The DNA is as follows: TGTGCCAGCAGCCTTACAGGGGGAGTTTACTATGGCTACACCTTC. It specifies CASSLTGGVYYGYTF.